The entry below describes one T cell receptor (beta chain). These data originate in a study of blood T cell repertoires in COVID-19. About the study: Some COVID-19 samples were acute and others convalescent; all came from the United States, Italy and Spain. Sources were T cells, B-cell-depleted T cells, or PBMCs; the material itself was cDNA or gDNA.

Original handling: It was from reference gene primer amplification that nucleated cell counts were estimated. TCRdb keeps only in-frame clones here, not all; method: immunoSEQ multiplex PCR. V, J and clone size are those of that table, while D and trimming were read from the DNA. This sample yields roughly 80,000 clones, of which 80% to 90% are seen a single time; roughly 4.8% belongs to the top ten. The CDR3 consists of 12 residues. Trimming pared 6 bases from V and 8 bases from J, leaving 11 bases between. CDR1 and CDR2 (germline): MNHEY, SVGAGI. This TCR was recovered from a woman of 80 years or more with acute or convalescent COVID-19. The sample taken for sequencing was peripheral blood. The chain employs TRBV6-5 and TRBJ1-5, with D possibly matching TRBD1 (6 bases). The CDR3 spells CASRTGWEPQHF. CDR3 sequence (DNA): TGTGCCAGCAGAACAGGGTGGGAGCCCCAGCATTTT.